This T cell receptor beta chain was captured in a study of T cell repertoires in cytomegalovirus infection. Across the whole study: Recently identified HLA-C-restricted CMV epitopes and well-studied HLA-B-restricted CMV epitopes were used by the study. Based on public TCR beta signatures, there were indications of CMV infection and of a matching HLA type.

TCRdb called the reads again in MiXCR, with one record for every CDR3 protein. This repertoire shows some 800,000 distinct CDR3 sequences, 25% to 35% found once; its top ten account for about 12%. The CDR3 has 13 amino acids. V was cut by 5 bases and J by 7 bases, with 16 bases left in between. Germline lookup yields CDR1 SGHNT and CDR2 YYREEE (reference sequence). Findings and caveats of the study: The cumulative frequency of public TCR beta families identified carriers of CMV plus the relevant HLA. Clonotypes of TCR beta that were HLA-C-restricted and CMV-specific dominated the ex vivo response.

A word on this clonotype: The antigen remains unidentified.

The chain carries TRBV5-4 and TRBJ2-7; a weak D match, TRBD2 (5 bases). The clonotype originates from a human donor in good health (CMV status not recorded). Some clones in this sample may be carry-over from other donors' samples. This material consisted of cultured CD8+ T cells from PBMCs, taken from culture after CMV antigen stimulation. The CDR3: CASRLSGPGEQYF. In DNA form, the CDR3 reads TGTGCCAGCAGGCTGTCGGGCCCGGGGGAGCAGTACTTC.